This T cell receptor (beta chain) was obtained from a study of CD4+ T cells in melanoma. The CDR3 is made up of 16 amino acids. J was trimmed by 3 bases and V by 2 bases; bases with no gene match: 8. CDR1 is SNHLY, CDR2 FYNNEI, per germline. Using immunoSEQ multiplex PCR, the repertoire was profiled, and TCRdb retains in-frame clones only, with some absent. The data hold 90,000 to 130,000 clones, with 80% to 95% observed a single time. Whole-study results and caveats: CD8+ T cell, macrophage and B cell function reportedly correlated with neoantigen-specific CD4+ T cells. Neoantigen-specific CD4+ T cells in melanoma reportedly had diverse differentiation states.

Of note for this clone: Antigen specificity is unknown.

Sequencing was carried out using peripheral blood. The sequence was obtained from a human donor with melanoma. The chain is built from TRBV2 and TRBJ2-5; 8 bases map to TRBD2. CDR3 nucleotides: TGTGCCAGCAGTGAAATTTGGCGGGGGGATAAAGAGACCCAGTACTTC. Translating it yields CASSEIWRGDKETQYF.